This T cell receptor beta chain was recovered during a study of beta chain features in type 1 diabetes. Findings and caveats of the study: For TCRB rearrangement, an influence of HLA type remained unresolved here. In all four CD4+ subsets, TCRB CDR3 length was significantly, moderately reduced in type 1 diabetes.

This clone was counted a few times. Its antigen remains unidentified. The authors reverse transcribed all of the isolated RNA, so sequencing captured expressed TCRB transcripts. Method: immunoSEQ multiplex PCR; TCRdb's copy keeps in-frame clones and lacks some. The data contain 150,000 to 200,000 clones, approximately 8.1% of them singletons. Input material: central memory CD4+ T cells from blood. This TCR came from a middle-aged woman with type 1 diabetes.

CDR3 bases: TGTGCCAGCAGCTTAGGACTAGCGGGAGGAGGTGGCACAGATACGCAGTATTTT. It encodes CASSLGLAGGGGTDTQYF. The chain joins TRBV7-8 to TRBJ2-3; 13 positions match TRBD2. Per germline, CDR1 SGHVS and CDR2 FQNEAQ. This CDR3 region has 18 residues. The J segment lost 1 base and the V segment lost 1 base, leaving 5 bases of the junction unmatched.